What follows are 16 T cell receptor beta chains derived from one specimen sequenced in a study of blood T cell repertoires in COVID-19 (dated by TCRdb to 2020 to 2022). To prepare the library, the immunoSEQ multiplex PCR assay was applied. This is the immuneACCESS table as TCRdb keeps it, with only in-frame sequences that have V and J called. A part of the clones is gone; compared with another copy, unresolved V genes explain less than half, and the rest is unexplained. This sample comprises around 170,000 clones, approximately 79% of them detected only once. About 15% of the sample is in the top ten clones. Input material: peripheral blood. The receptor source for this set is a young man with active or convalescent COVID-19.

To note about this clone: At one boundary the junction diverges from the germline segment, which might be a read error. This chain links TRBV7-7 with TRBJ2-1; D is unresolved. This CDR3 is 15 amino acids long. The V gene's germline CDR1 is SSHAT and CDR2 FNYEAQ (reference sequence). Here the CDR3 reads CASSLVLSSYNEQFF. The CDR3 DNA follows: TGTGCTAGCAGCTTAGTCCTGAGCTCCTACAATGAGCAGTTCTTC.

The genes are TRBV18 and TRBJ1-2, with TRBD1 matching 8 bases. The CDR3 has 12 amino acids. V was clipped by 5 bases and J by 6 bases; unmatched bases: 2. From germline, CDR1 is KGHSH and CDR2 LQKENI. CDR3 sequence reads: CASSYRGDGYTF. DNA of the CDR3: TGTGCCAGCTCATACAGGGGGGATGGCTACACCTTC. Full variable domain (remainder filled in from reference TRBV18 and TRBJ1-2): NAGVMQNPRHLVRRRGQEARLRCSPMKGHSHVYWYRQLPEEGLKFMVYLQKENIIDESGMPKERFSAEFPKEGPSILRIQQVVRGDSAAYFCASSYRGDGYTFGSGTRLTVV.

This chain joins TRBV29-1 and TRBJ2-2; the match to TRBD1 covers 8 bases. Germline CDR1 and CDR2: SQVTM and ANQGSEA. The CDR3 has 12 amino acids. V shed 7 bases, J shed 5 bases, and the junction held 3 bases outside the gene matches. In DNA form, the CDR3 reads TGCAGCGCCGACAGGGGAACCGGGGAGCTGTTTTTT. Translation: CSADRGTGELFF.

The chain links TRBV3-1 (or the pseudogene TRBV3-2) to TRBJ1-3, with D tentatively TRBD1 (6 bases). Germline CDR1 LGHDT, CDR2 YNNKEL (reference sequence). The CDR3 covers 14 residues. V was clipped by 0 bases and J by 5 bases, with 8 bases between them. In DNA form, the CDR3 reads TGTGCCAGCAGCCAAGAGGGGGCAAGAAACACCATATATTTT. The encoded protein is CASSQEGARNTIYF.

The CDR3 spells CASAHLAGDWNEQFF. In DNA, the CDR3 is TGCGCCAGCGCCCATTTAGCGGGGGACTGGAATGAGCAGTTCTTC. V and J are TRBV4-3 and TRBJ2-1; 9 bases align to TRBD2. This CDR3 has 15 amino acids. Germline lookup yields CDR1 LGHNA and CDR2 YSLEER. V gave up 8 bases and J gave up 7 bases; unmatched junction bases: 12.

The rearrangement joins TRBV24-1 to TRBJ2-1, with TRBD1 matching over 7 bases. The V gene's germline CDR1 is KGHDR and CDR2 SFDVKD. The CDR3 is 19 residues long. J gave up 2 bases and V 3 bases, and 15 bases lay outside the gene matches. CDR3 region: CATSDPTPDRAETYNEQFF. In DNA, the CDR3 is TGTGCCACCAGTGATCCGACGCCCGACAGGGCGGAAACCTACAATGAGCAGTTCTTC.

V usage is TRBV24-1 and J usage is TRBJ2-2; D is undetermined. CDR3 length: 15 residues. V was cut by 3 bases and J by 0 bases, with 7 bases left in between. Germline CDR1 reads KGHDR; CDR2 reads SFDVKD. The CDR3 coding sequence is TGTGCCACCAGTGATCCCGACACGAACACCGGGGAGCTGTTTTTT. Protein product: CATSDPDTNTGELFF.

The rearrangement links TRBV11-2 to TRBJ2-7; TRBD1 aligns across 8 bases. The CDR3 has 12 amino acids. The J segment lost 8 bases and the V segment lost 5 bases, leaving 5 bases of the junction unmatched. Germline loops: CDR1 SGHAT, CDR2 FQNNGV. The CDR3 region is CASSADRAKQYF. CDR3 coding DNA: TGTGCCAGCAGCGCGGACAGGGCTAAGCAGTACTTC.

The V gene is TRBV12-3 or TRBV12-4, the J gene TRBJ1-1, with D possibly TRBD1 on 6 matching bases. V was clipped by 1 base and J by 8 bases, with 11 bases between them. This CDR3 comprises 13 residues. CDR3 sequence reads: CASSLGTAPEAFF. CDR3 coding DNA: TGTGCCAGCAGTTTAGGGACAGCCCCAGAAGCTTTCTTT.

The chain employs TRBV6-5 and TRBJ1-1; 7 bases map to TRBD1. The length of the CDR3 is 14 residues. The germline V gene encodes CDR1 MNHEY and CDR2 SVGAGI. The V gene end was trimmed by 6 bases and the J gene end by 2 bases; junction bases not matched to a gene: 6. This chain's CDR3 is CASRLDRVNTEAFF. CDR3 coding DNA: TGTGCCAGCAGACTCGACAGGGTAAACACTGAAGCTTTCTTT.

The chain uses TRBV27 and TRBJ1-6; possibly TRBD1 for D (6 bases). The CDR3 spans 13 residues. Trimming removed 7 bases at V and 5 bases at J, with 9 bases between. CDR1 MNHEY and CDR2 SMNVEV come from the germline V gene (reference sequence). CDR3 residues: CASTHRDNSPLHF. CDR3 nucleotide sequence: TGTGCCAGCACACACAGGGATAATTCACCCCTCCACTTT.

V usage is TRBV5-1 and J usage is TRBJ1-6, with 7 bases matching TRBD1. The CDR3 contains 13 residues. The junction had 5 bases not matched to a gene; V was cut back by 7 bases and J by 7 bases. CDR1 is SGHRS, CDR2 YFSETQ, per germline. CDR3 residues: CASRPGGNSPLHF. The DNA of the CDR3 is TGCGCCAGCCGACCAGGGGGAAATTCACCCCTCCACTTT.

The J gene is TRBJ2-2, the V gene TRBV9, with 8 positions matching TRBD2. V lost 3 bases, J lost 5 bases, and 12 bases stayed unmatched. The CDR3 consists of 17 residues. Germline loops: CDR1 SGDLS, CDR2 YYNGEE. CDR3 sequence reads: CASSARTPGLGTGELFF. CDR3 bases: TGTGCCAGCAGCGCCCGGACCCCGGGACTAGGAACCGGGGAGCTGTTTTTT.

Written as DNA, the CDR3 is TGTGCCAGTAGTTCGGACGGGGCTAATGAAAAACTGTTTTTT. As protein: CASSSDGANEKLFF. The gene calls are TRBV19 and TRBJ1-4; the D is unclear. The CDR3 runs 14 residues. Germline V gene sequence: CDR1 LNHDA, CDR2 SQIVND (reference sequence). V was pared by 5 bases and J by 3 bases, with 10 bases between.

V gene TRBV7-2 combines with J gene TRBJ2-3, with D perhaps matching TRBD2 (7 bases). CDR1 is SGHTA and CDR2 is FQGNSA in the germline V gene. The CDR3 has 16 residues. The V gene lost 5 bases and the J gene lost 2 bases, with 17 bases spanning the gap. The CDR3, as DNA: TGTGCCAGCAGCCTGACGGGGGGCGGACACACAGATACGCAGTATTTT. This encodes CASSLTGGGHTDTQYF.

The chain employs TRBV2 and TRBJ2-2; possible D gene TRBD1, 5 bases. CDR1 is SNHLY and CDR2 is FYNNEI in the germline V gene. The CDR3 spans 14 residues. Trimming stripped 2 bases from V and 5 bases from J, with 9 bases between. This CDR3 is CASSERGGTGELFF. The CDR3, as DNA: TGTGCCAGCAGTGAAAGGGGTGGGACCGGGGAGCTGTTTTTT. Combining the CDR3 with reference TRBV2 and TRBJ2-2 gives the whole variable domain EPEVTQTPSHQVTQMGQEVILRCVPISNHLYFYWYRQILGQKVEFLVSFYNNEISEKSEIFDDQFSVERPDGSNFTLKIRSTKLEDSAMYFCASSERGGTGELFFGEGSRLTVL.